These 7 T cell receptor beta chains share one sample of origin, sequenced in a study of blood T cell repertoires in COVID-19 (dated by TCRdb to between 2020 and 2021). Library prep was done by the immunoSEQ multiplex PCR assay. What TCRdb holds here is the immuneACCESS table cut down to in-frame rearrangements. Part of the clones is not present; checked against another copy, under half of the missing clones reflect an unresolved V gene, and the others are unexplained. The sample data list 190,000 or so clones, and 85% to 90% of these were observed just once. Approximately 6.2% of the sample rests with the top ten. Sequenced: peripheral blood. All receptors come from a man aged 55 to 70 who had recovered from COVID-19.

V and J are TRBV5-1 and TRBJ2-3; a weak D match, TRBD2 (5 bases). Germline V gives CDR1 SGHRS, CDR2 YFSETQ. This CDR3 is 12 amino acids long. V shed 2 bases and J shed 7 bases, with 8 bases lying between them. The DNA of the CDR3 is TGCGCCAGCAGCTTTGGGGAGCATACGCAGTATTTT. The encoded protein is CASSFGEHTQYF.

This clone was detected once. V is TRBV30 and J is TRBJ1-1; no definite D call. Germline loops: CDR1 GTSNPN, CDR2 SVGIG (reference sequence). The V end lost 4 bases, the J end lost 1 base, and 10 bases lay between the germline ends. The CDR3 is made up of 13 amino acids. The CDR3 region has the DNA TGTGCCTGGACGGGGAAAAGGAACACTGAAGCTTTCTTT. This sequence encodes CAWTGKRNTEAFF.

A remark on this clone: Different DNA sequences within this sample yield the same CDR3. This chain connects TRBV9 to TRBJ1-1; no firm D call. Trimming took 0 bases from V and 1 from J, leaving 7 bases between them. This CDR3 comprises 14 residues. Looked up from germline, CDR1 is SGDLS and CDR2 is YYNGEE. The CDR3 spells CASSVVSGNTEAFF. The CDR3 DNA follows: TGTGCCAGCAGCGTAGTCAGTGGGAACACTGAAGCTTTCTTT.

The chain has TRBV5-4 and TRBJ1-1; perhaps TRBD1 as D (6 bases). This CDR3 spans 16 amino acids. The V end was cut by 1 base, the J end by 1 base, with 14 bases between. Looked up from germline, CDR1 is SGHNT and CDR2 is YYREEE (reference sequence). The DNA of the CDR3 is TGTGCCAGCAGCTTGAGGGCAGGGGCGGGGAACACTGAAGCTTTCTTT. It translates to CASSLRAGAGNTEAFF.

The chain recombines TRBV7-9 with TRBJ1-5, with no clear D. The CDR3 is 16 amino acids. The germline CDR1 and CDR2 sequences are SEHNR and FQNEAQ (reference sequence). V gave up 4 bases and J gave up 2 bases, with 15 bases separating them. The CDR3 coding sequence is TGTGCCAGCAGCTCTTCAGGACTTCAGGGCAATCAGCCCCAGCATTTT. Residues: CASSSSGLQGNQPQHF.

This clone was observed a few times. The chain combines TRBV9 with TRBJ1-4; no firm D call. Germline assignment: CDR1 SGDLS and CDR2 YYNGEE. The CDR3 spans 15 residues. V lost 4 bases to trimming and J lost 6 bases, with 16 bases between them. The CDR3: CASSPASKPYEKLFF. CDR3 DNA: TGTGCCAGCAGCCCAGCGAGTAAGCCTTATGAAAAACTGTTTTTT. Full variable domain (rest looked up from reference TRBV9 and TRBJ1-4): DSGVTQTPKHLITATGQRVTLRCSPRSGDLSVYWYQQSLDQGLQFLIQYYNGEERAKGNILERFSAQQFPDLHSELNLSSLELGDSALYFCASSPASKPYEKLFFGSGTQLSVL.

The chain combines TRBV6-2 or TRBV6-3 with TRBJ1-5, with D perhaps TRBD1 (6 bases). CDR1 is MNHEY and CDR2 is SVGEGT in the germline V gene. V was pared by 5 bases and J by 2 bases, with 19 bases between. The CDR3 runs to 17 residues. The CDR3 coding sequence is TGTGCCAGCAGTCGGGCATTAGGGGGATTCGGCAATCAGCCCCAGCATTTT. Protein: CASSRALGGFGNQPQHF.